The rows below give T cell receptor beta chains drawn from one sample of a study of a mutant IDH1 vaccine in newly diagnosed glioma. No antigen has been assigned to these receptors. Sequencing was performed with immunoSEQ multiplex PCR; in TCRdb, only in-frame clones are kept and a portion is missing. The sample comprises about 44,000 clones, about 91% of which are singletons, and 3.9% rests with the top ten. The sample in question was PBMCs, obtained from a glioma patient whose treatment included an IDH1 peptide vaccine. The receptor source for this set is a man aged 45-60 years with glioma. Both conserved end residues are part of each CDR3. D genes are given only for firm matches. Only part of the rows carry a size: once, few, many, or a class if the clone is expanded.

>TRBJ2-7|TRBD1|-|TRBV5-1
TGCGCCAGCAGAAAGGACAGGGGTGGAACCGAGCAGTACTTC
CASRKDRGGTEQYF
>TRBJ2-1|TRBD2|once|TRBV6-5
TGTGCCAGCAGCCCTCAAGCGGGAGGTAGGAATGAGCAGTTCTTC
CASSPQAGGRNEQFF
>TRBJ1-1|-|-|TRBV4-1
TGCGCCAGCAGCCAAGATGTGGGGCTCAATCACATGAACACTGAAGCTTTCTTT
CASSQDVGLNHMNTEAFF
>TRBJ1-1|-|-|TRBV27
TGTGCCAGCAGTTACAGAATGAACACTGAAGCTTTCTTT
CASSYRMNTEAFF
>TRBJ2-1|-|-|TRBV19
TGTGCCAGTAGTATTACCGGTAGGAATGAGCAGTTCTTC
CASSITGRNEQFF
>TRBJ2-3|TRBD1|-|TRBV7-9
TGTGCCAGCAGCTCAGACAGGGTCCACATAAATACGCAGTATTTT
CASSSDRVHINTQYF
>TRBJ2-5|-|-|TRBV10-3
TGTGCCATCAGTGACGGGGTTCAAGAGACCCAGTACTTC
CAISDGVQETQYF
>TRBJ1-2|-|once|TRBV5-5
TGTGCCAGCAGCCCCCCACCCTCTGGGATCATCTATGGCTACACCTTC
CASSPPPSGIIYGYTF
>TRBJ1-1|-|-|TRBV28
TGTGCCAGCAGTTCTCGGAGAGCTTTCTTT
CASSSRRAFF
>TRBJ2-3|-|-|TRBV7-9
TGTGCCAGCAGCTGGGGCCCGAAGGACACAGATACGCAGTATTTT
CASSWGPKDTDTQYF
>TRBJ1-1|-|-|TRBV9
TGTGCCAGCAGCAACCCCCCGACGGGACAACTGAACACTGAAGCTTTCTTT
CASSNPPTGQLNTEAFF
>TRBJ1-1|TRBD1|-|TRBV27
TGTGCCAGCAGTTTAACAGGGGATCACGTGAACACTGAAGCTTTCTTT
CASSLTGDHVNTEAFF
>TRBJ1-3|TRBD1|-|TRBV10-3
TGTGCCATCAGAGCACCGGGACAGGGGAAAAACACCATATATTTT
CAIRAPGQGKNTIYF
>TRBJ1-2|-|-|TRBV14
TGTGCCAGCAGCGAAGAGGGCTACACCTTC
CASSEEGYTF
>TRBJ2-6|-|-|TRBV9
TGTGCCAGCAGCCCAGTGGCGGGGTATGGGGCCAACGTCCTGACTTTC
CASSPVAGYGANVLTF
>TRBJ2-5|TRBD2|-|TRBV15
TGTGCCACCAGCAGACGTACAGAGCGGGGACTCCAGTACTTC
CATSRRTERGLQYF
>TRBJ1-1|-|-|TRBV19
TGTGCCAGTAGTATCAAGGCAGGAACTGAAGCTTTCTTT
CASSIKAGTEAFF
>TRBJ1-5|-|once|TRBV9
TGTGCCAGCAGTCCCTCACGAGGGCCGGTAAATCAGCCCCAGCATTTT
CASSPSRGPVNQPQHF
>TRBJ1-2|-|-|TRBV19
TGTGCCAGTAGTTACTCCGCCCTGGCTGGGGACTATGGCTACACCTTC
CASSYSALAGDYGYTF
>TRBJ2-3|-|-|TRBV7-6
TGTGCCAGCAGCCAAGGAGGGGGCACAGATACGCAGTATTTT
CASSQGGGTDTQYF
>TRBJ1-6|-|-|TRBV7-2
TGTGCCAGCAGCTACAGAGGCGGCAGGGTTAATTCACCCCTCCACTTT
CASSYRGGRVNSPLHF
>TRBJ1-1|-|once|TRBV19
TGTGCCAGTAGTTTTCAATCAATAGGTACTGAAGCTTTCTTT
CASSFQSIGTEAFF
>TRBJ1-2|-|-|TRBV28
TGTGCCAGCAGTCGTTCCGACTTGGTCGTGGGATATGGCTACACCTTC
CASSRSDLVVGYGYTF
>TRBJ2-7|-|-|TRBV29-1
TGCAGCGTTGAAGATCGGTTCACAGGGCACGAGCAGTACTTC
CSVEDRFTGHEQYF
>TRBJ1-3|-|-|TRBV5-6
TGTGCCAGCAGCTTGGATGAGGCGATCTCTGGAAACACCATATATTTT
CASSLDEAISGNTIYF
>TRBJ2-2|-|-|TRBV5-4
TGTGCCAGCAGCGGCAGGGGTATGGGCGGGGAGCTGTTTTTT
CASSGRGMGGELFF
>TRBJ1-5|-|-|TRBV2
TGTGCCAGCAGTGAAAGGTTATTGCAGGTTAATCAGCCCCAGCATTTT
CASSERLLQVNQPQHF
>TRBJ1-6|-|-|TRBV4-2
TGTGCCAGCAGCCAAGTGGTAGGGAGGTCCTATAATTCACCCCTCCACTTT
CASSQVVGRSYNSPLHF
>TRBJ2-5|-|once|TRBV28
TGTGCCAGCAGTTTATGGGACTTC
CASSLWDF
>TRBJ1-2|-|-|TRBV7-8
TGTGCCAGCAGCGCCGGGACGGACTATGGCTACACCTTC
CASSAGTDYGYTF
>TRBJ2-2|TRBD1|-|TRBV6-1
TGTGCCAGCAGTGAGCTCACAGGGGTTACCGGGGAGCTGTTTTTT
CASSELTGVTGELFF
>TRBJ1-4|-|-|TRBV6-5
TGTGCCAGCAGCAGTTATCATCTTGGAGAAGAACTGTTTTTT
CASSSYHLGEELFF
>TRBJ2-7|-|-|TRBV18
TGTGCCAGCTCACTTCTGGCAGGGACGGGGGAGCAGTACTTC
CASSLLAGTGEQYF
>TRBJ2-5|-|once|TRBV18
TGTGCCAGCTCTCCAACCTCGGGACGGACACAAGAGACCCAGTACTTC
CASSPTSGRTQETQYF
>TRBJ2-7|-|-|TRBV19
TGTGCCAGTAGTATAGACCAGGGGCTATCCTACGAGCAGTACTTC
CASSIDQGLSYEQYF
>TRBJ1-4|TRBD1|once|TRBV6-1
TGTGCCAGCAGCTTAAGGGGGCGCGAAAATGAAAAACTGTTTTTT
CASSLRGRENEKLFF
>TRBJ2-3|-|once|TRBV5-1
TGCGCCAGCAGAGTCCCCGGGGCAGATACGCAGTATTTT
CASRVPGADTQYF
>TRBJ2-1|-|once|TRBV29-1
TGCAGCGTTGCCCCCCGGTCCTACAATGAGCAGTTCTTC
CSVAPRSYNEQFF
>TRBJ2-7|TRBD2|-|TRBV10-2
TGCGCCAGCAGTGAGTGGGAGGGCGAGCAGTACTTC
CASSEWEGEQYF
>TRBJ2-3|-|-|TRBV7-8
TGTGCCAGCAGGGAGGGAGCAGATACGCAGTATTTT
CASREGADTQYF